These T cell receptor beta chains were read from a single sample in a study of OX40 agonist ivuxolimab in advanced cancers. The protocol was immunoSEQ multiplex PCR, while the TCRdb copy is restricted to in-frame clones and leaves out a portion. In the table there are tens of thousands of clones, roughly 80% of which are singletons. This material consisted of CD4+ or CD8+ T cells sorted from blood, taken in a trial of the OX40 agonist ivuxolimab. These TCRs come from an adult with an advanced solid tumor such as melanoma, head and neck, liver or kidney cancer. The CDR3 runs from the conserved cysteine through the conserved F or W. Fields, in order: J gene, clone size, D gene, V gene, CDR3 protein, CDR3 DNA. D genes are given only for firm matches. The listing skips clone size in some rows; elsewhere it reads once, few, many or a size class.

TRBJ2-7 | . | . | TRBV7-2 | CASSFDWSYEQYF | TGTGCCAGCAGCTTCGATTGGTCCTACGAGCAGTACTTC
TRBJ1-1 | . | . | TRBV7-9 | CASSHPNRENTEAFF | TGTGCCAGCAGCCACCCCAACAGGGAGAACACTGAAGCTTTCTTT
TRBJ1-1 | few | . | TRBV5-1 | CASSFNGGNTEAFF | TGCGCCAGCAGCTTTAATGGGGGGAACACTGAAGCTTTCTTT
TRBJ2-1 | . | . | TRBV7-3 | CASSLSQGDEQFF | TGTGCCAGCAGCTTATCCCAAGGCGATGAGCAGTTCTTC
TRBJ2-7 | once | . | TRBV2 | CASMQGYEQYF | TGTGCCAGCATGCAGGGGTACGAGCAGTACTTC
TRBJ2-5 | . | . | TRBV7-6 | CASSLRAPGIRETQYF | TGTGCCAGCAGCTTAAGGGCCCCGGGGATTCGAGAGACCCAGTACTTC
TRBJ1-2 | . | . | TRBV29-1 | CSVEAGGGYTF | TGCAGCGTTGAAGCTGGGGGTGGCTACACCTTC
TRBJ2-2 | . | . | TRBV5-6 | CASSGRPGELFF | TGTGCCAGCAGTGGTCGCCCCGGGGAGCTGTTTTTT
TRBJ1-1 | . | . | TRBV7-2 | CASSFTNTEAFF | TGTGCCAGCAGCTTTACGAACACTGAAGCTTTCTTT
TRBJ2-1 | . | TRBD2 | TRBV5-4 | CASSLEAGSGEQFF | TGTGCCAGCAGCTTGGAAGCGGGAAGTGGTGAGCAGTTCTTC
TRBJ1-3 | once | . | TRBV6-6 | CASSYTGPGNTIYF | TGTGCCAGCAGTTACACAGGGCCTGGAAACACCATATATTTT
TRBJ1-2 | medium-sized | . | TRBV30 | CAWRPGFGYTF | TGTGCCTGGAGGCCAGGGTTTGGCTACACCTTC
TRBJ2-3 | few | . | TRBV28 | CASTPGRTYTDTQYF | TGTGCCAGCACCCCAGGTAGGACCTACACAGATACGCAGTATTTT
TRBJ2-7 | . | TRBD2 | TRBV28 | CASSLVGGSYEQYF | TGTGCCAGCAGTTTAGTGGGAGGGAGTTACGAGCAGTACTTC